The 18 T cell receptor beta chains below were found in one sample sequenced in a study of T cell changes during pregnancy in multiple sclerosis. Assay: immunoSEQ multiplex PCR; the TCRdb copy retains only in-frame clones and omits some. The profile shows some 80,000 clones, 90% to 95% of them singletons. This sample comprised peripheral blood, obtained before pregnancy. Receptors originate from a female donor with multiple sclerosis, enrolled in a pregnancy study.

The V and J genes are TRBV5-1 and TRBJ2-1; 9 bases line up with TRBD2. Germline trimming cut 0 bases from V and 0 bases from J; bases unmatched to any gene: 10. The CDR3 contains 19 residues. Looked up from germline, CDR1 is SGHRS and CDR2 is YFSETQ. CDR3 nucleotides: TGCGCCAGCAGCTTGGGACAGCTTAATAGCGGGAGCTCCTACAATGAGCAGTTCTTC. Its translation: CASSLGQLNSGSSYNEQFF.

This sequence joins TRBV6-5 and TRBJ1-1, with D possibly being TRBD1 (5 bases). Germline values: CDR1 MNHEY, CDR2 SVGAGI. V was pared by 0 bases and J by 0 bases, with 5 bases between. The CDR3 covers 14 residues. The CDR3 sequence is CASSYSDMNTEAFF. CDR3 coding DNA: TGTGCCAGCAGTTACTCGGACATGAACACTGAAGCTTTCTTT.

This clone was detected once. The CDR3 coding sequence is TGCGCCAGCAGCCAAGTCACAGGGGCCAAAAACATTCAGTACTTC. Protein: CASSQVTGAKNIQYF. The genes are TRBV4-3 and TRBJ2-4; TRBD1 might be the D (6 bases). Trimming shortened V by 1 base and J by 1 base, and 8 bases separated the two germline ends. Per the germline V gene, CDR1 is LGHNA and CDR2 is YSLEER. CDR3 length equals 15 residues.

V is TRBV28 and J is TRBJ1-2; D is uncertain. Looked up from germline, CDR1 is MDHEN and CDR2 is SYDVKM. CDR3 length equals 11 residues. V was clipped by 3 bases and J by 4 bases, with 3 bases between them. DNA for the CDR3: TGTGCCAGCAGTTTCGGCTATGGCTACACCTTC. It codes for CASSFGYGYTF.

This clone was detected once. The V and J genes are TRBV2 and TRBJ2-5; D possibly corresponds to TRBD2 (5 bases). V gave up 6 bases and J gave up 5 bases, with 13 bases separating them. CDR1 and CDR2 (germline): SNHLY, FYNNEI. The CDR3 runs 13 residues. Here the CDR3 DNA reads TGTGCCAGCAGGGATAGCGTGGGCGAGACCCAGTACTTC. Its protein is CASRDSVGETQYF. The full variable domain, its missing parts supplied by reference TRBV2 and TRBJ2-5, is EPEVTQTPSHQVTQMGQEVILRCVPISNHLYFYWYRQILGQKVEFLVSFYNNEISEKSEIFDDQFSVERPDGSNFTLKIRSTKLEDSAMYFCASRDSVGETQYFGPGTRLLVL.

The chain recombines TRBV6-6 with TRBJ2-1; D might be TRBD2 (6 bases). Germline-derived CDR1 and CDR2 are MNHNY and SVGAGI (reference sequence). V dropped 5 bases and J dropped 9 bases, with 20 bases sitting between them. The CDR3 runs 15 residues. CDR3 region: CASSHPGGGFSEQFF. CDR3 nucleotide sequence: TGTGCCAGCAGTCATCCCGGAGGAGGGTTTAGTGAGCAGTTCTTC.

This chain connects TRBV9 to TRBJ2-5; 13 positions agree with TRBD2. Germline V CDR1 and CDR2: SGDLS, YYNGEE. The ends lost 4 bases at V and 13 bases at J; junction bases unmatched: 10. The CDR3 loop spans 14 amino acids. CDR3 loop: CASSPSGLAGRAYF. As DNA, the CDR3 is TGTGCCAGCAGCCCCTCGGGACTAGCGGGAAGGGCGTACTTC.

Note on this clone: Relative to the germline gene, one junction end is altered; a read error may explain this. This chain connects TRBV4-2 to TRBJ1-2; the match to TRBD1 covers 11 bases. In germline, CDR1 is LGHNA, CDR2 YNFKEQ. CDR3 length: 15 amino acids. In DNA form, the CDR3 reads TGTGCCAGCAGCCAAGATCCCCGGGACAGGGGGTTCTTCCTCTTC. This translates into CASSQDPRDRGFFLF.

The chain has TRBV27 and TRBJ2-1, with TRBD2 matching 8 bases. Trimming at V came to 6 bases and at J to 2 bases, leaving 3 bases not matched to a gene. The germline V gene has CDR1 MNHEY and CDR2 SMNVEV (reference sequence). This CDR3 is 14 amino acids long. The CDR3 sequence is CASRGLVPYNEQFF. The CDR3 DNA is TGTGCCAGCAGGGGACTAGTACCCTACAATGAGCAGTTCTTC.

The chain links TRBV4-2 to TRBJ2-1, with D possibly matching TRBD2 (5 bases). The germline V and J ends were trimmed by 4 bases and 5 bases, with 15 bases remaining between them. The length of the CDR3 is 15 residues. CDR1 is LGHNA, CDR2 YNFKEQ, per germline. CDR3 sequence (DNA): TGTGCCAGCAGCCTAACGTCGGGGTCACACAATGAGCAGTTCTTC. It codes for CASSLTSGSHNEQFF.

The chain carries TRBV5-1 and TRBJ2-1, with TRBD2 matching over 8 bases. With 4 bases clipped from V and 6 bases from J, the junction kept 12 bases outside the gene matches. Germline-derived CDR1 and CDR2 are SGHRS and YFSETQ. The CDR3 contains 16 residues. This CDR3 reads CASSHRGGLEVNEQFF. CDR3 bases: TGCGCCAGCAGCCACCGGGGGGGGCTAGAGGTCAATGAGCAGTTCTTC.

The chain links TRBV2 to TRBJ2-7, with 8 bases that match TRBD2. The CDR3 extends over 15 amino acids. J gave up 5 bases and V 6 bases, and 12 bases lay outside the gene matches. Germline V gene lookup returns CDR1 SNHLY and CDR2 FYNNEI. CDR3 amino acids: CASSTVGLDTHEQYF. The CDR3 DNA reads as TGTGCCAGCAGCACCGTGGGACTAGATACCCACGAGCAGTACTTC.

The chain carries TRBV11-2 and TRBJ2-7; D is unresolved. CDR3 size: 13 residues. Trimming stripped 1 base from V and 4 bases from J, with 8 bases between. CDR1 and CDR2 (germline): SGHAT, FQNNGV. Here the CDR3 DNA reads TGTGCCAGCAGCTTAGGGGCTGGGTACGAGCAGTACTTC. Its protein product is CASSLGAGYEQYF. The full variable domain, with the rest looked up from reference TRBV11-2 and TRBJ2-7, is EAGVAQSPRYKIIEKRQSVAFWCNPISGHATLYWYQQILGQGPKLLIQFQNNGVVDDSQLPKDRFSAERLKGVDSTLKIQPAKLEDSAVYLCASSLGAGYEQYFGPGTRLTVT.

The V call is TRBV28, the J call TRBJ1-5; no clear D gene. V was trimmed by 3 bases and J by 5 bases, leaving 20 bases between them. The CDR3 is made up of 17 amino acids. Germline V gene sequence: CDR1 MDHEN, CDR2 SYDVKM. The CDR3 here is CASSFMGGESLDQPQHF. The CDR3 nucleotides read TGTGCCAGCAGTTTTATGGGTGGGGAGTCGCTAGATCAGCCCCAGCATTTT.

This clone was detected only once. CDR3 in amino acids: CAWTGGIGPEKLFF. In nucleotides, the CDR3 is TGTGCCTGGACAGGGGGGATTGGGCCTGAAAAACTGTTTTTT. The chain links TRBV30 to TRBJ1-4; 7 nucleotides agree with TRBD1. The V gene's germline CDR1 is GTSNPN and CDR2 SVGIG (reference sequence). With V trimmed by 4 bases and J by 7 bases, 9 bases remained unmatched. The CDR3 sequence is 14 residues long.

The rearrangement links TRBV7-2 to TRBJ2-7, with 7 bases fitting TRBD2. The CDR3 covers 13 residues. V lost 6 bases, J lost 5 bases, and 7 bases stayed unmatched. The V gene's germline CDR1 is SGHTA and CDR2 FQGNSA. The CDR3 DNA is TGTGCCAGCAGAAGGGCGGGAGCAGACGAGCAGTACTTC. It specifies CASRRAGADEQYF.

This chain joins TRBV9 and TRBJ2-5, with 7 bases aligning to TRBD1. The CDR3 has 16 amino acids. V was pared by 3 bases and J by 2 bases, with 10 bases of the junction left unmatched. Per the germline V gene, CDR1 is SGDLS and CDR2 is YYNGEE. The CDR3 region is CASSARLGQTQETQYF. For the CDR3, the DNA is TGTGCCAGCAGCGCAAGGCTGGGACAGACTCAAGAGACCCAGTACTTC.

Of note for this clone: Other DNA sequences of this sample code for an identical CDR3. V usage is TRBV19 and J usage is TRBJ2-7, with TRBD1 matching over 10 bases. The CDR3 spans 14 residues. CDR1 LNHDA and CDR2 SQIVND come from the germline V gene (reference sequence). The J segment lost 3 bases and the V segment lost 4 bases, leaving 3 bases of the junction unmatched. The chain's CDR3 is CASSRGQGSYEQYF. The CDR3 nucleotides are TGTGCCAGTAGTAGGGGACAGGGGAGCTACGAGCAGTACTTC.